The present T cell receptor beta chain was sequenced within a study of cytomegalovirus exposure and HLA in healthy donors. Notes on the study in general: TCR beta sequences reportedly predicted the HLA-A and HLA-B alleles of most subjects accurately. Analysis was performed later, and it showed HLA-associated TCR beta chains to be more clonally expanded than equally common others.

A few counts support this clone. Its antigen remains unidentified. Use of 60 Vbeta and 13 Jbeta primers characterized the PCR. TCRdb's table, derived via immunoSEQ multiplex PCR, lists solely in-frame clones and lacks some. The data contain around 110,000 clones, approximately 9.4% of them singletons. V lost 5 bases and J lost 11, with 12 bases in between. In germline, CDR1 is KGHSH, CDR2 LQKENI. The CDR3 covers 11 residues. The chain joins TRBV18 to TRBJ1-1; tentatively, D is TRBD1 (6 bases). The sequencing input was PBMCs. This clonotype originated in a man aged 30 to 45 in good health and CMV-seronegative. The CDR3 loop reads CASSGGEVAFF. CDR3 in DNA: TGTGCCAGCTCAGGGGGCGAGGTGGCTTTCTTT.